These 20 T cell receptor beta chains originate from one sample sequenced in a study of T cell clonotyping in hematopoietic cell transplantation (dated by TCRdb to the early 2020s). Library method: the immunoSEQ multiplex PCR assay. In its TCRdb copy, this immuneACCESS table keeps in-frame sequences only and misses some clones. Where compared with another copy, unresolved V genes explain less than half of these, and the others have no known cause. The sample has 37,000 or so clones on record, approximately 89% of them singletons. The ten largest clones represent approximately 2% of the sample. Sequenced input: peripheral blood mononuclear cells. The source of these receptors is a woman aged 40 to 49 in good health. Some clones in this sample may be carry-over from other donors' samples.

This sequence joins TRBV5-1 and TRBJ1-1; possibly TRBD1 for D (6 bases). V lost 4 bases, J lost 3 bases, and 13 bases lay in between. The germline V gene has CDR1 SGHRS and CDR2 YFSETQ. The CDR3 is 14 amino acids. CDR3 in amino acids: CASSRWDTDTEAFF. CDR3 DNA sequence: TGCGCCAGCAGCCGCTGGGACACCGACACTGAAGCTTTCTTT.

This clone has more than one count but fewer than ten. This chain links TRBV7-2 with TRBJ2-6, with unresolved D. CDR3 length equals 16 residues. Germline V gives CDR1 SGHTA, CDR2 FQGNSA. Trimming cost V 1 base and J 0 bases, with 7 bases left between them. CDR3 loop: CASSLGGSSGANVLTF. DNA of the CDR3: TGTGCCAGCAGCTTAGGTGGCAGCTCTGGGGCCAACGTCCTGACTTTC.

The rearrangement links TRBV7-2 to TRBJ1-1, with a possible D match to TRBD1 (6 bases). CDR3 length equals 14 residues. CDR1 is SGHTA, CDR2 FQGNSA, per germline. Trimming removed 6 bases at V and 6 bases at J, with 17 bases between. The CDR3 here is CASSPAVDRPEAFF. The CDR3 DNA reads TGTGCCAGCAGTCCCGCGGTTGACAGGCCTGAAGCTTTCTTT.

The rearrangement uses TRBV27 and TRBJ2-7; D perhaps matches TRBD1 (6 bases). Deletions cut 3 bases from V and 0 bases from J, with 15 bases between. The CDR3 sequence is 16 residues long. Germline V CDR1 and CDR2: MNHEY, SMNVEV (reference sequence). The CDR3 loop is CASSFTGTGSSYEQYF. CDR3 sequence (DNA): TGTGCCAGCAGTTTCACGGGAACAGGGAGCTCCTACGAGCAGTACTTC.

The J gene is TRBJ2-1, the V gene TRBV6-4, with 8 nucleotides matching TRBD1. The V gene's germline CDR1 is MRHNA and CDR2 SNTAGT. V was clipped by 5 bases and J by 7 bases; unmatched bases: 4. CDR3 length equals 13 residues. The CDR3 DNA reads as TGTGCCAGCAGTTCGGACAGGGATAATGAGCAGTTCTTC. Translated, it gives CASSSDRDNEQFF.

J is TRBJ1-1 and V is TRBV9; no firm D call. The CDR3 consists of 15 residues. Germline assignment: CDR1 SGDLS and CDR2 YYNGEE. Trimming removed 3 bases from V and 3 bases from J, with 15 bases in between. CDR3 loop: CASSAPGRGDTEAFF. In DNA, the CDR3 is TGTGCCAGCAGCGCGCCTGGACGGGGAGACACTGAAGCTTTCTTT.

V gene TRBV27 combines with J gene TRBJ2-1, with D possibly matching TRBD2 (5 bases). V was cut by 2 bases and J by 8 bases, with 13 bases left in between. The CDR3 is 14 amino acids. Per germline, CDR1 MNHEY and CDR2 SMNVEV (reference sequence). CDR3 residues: CASSLGRAVDEQFF. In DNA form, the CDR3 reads TGTGCCAGCAGTTTAGGGCGGGCCGTGGATGAGCAGTTCTTC.

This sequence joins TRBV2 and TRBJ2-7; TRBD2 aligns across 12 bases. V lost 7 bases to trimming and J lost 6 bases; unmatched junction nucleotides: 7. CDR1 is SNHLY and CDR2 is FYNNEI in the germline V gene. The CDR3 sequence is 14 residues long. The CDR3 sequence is CASTQLAGGGEQYF. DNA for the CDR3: TGTGCCAGCACCCAGCTAGCGGGAGGGGGCGAGCAGTACTTC.

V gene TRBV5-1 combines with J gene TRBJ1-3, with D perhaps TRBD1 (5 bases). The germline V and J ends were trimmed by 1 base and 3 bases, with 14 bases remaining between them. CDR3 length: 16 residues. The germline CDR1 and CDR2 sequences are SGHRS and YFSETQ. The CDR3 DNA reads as TGCGCCAGCAGCTTGCGAAGTCTGGGGGTTGGAAACACCATATATTTT. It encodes CASSLRSLGVGNTIYF. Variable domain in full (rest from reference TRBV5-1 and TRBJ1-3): KAGVTQTPRYLIKTRGQQVTLSCSPISGHRSVSWYQQTPGQGLQFLFEYFSETQRNKGNFPGRFSGRQFSNSRSEMNVSTLELGDSALYLCASSLRSLGVGNTIYFGEGSWLTVV.

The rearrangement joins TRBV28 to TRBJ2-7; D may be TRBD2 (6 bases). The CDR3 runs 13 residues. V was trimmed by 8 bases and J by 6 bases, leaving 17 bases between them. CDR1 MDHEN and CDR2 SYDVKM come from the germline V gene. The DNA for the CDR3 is TGTGCCAGCCACTTGCCGGGAGCCTCCGAGCAGTACTTC. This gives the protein CASHLPGASEQYF.

Written as DNA, the CDR3 is TGTGCCAGCTCGCTAGCGGGGAGTGATACGCAGTATTTT. Encoded protein: CASSLAGSDTQYF. V gene TRBV9 combines with J gene TRBJ2-3; TRBD2 aligns across 9 bases. The ends lost 7 bases at V and 6 bases at J; junction bases unmatched: 6. The CDR3 length is 13 residues. Germline V lookup: CDR1 SGDLS, CDR2 YYNGEE. Together with reference TRBV9 and TRBJ2-3, the CDR3 gives the full variable domain: DSGVTQTPKHLITATGQRVTLRCSPRSGDLSVYWYQQSLDQGLQFLIQYYNGEERAKGNILERFSAQQFPDLHSELNLSSLELGDSALYFCASSLAGSDTQYFGPGTRLTVL.

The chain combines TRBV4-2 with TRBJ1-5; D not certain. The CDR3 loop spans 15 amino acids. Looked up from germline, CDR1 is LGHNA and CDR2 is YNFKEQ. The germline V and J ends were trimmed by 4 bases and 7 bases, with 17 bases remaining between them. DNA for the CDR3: TGTGCCAGCAGCCGCAACGCCGACGGTTCGCAGCCCCAGCATTTT. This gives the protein CASSRNADGSQPQHF.

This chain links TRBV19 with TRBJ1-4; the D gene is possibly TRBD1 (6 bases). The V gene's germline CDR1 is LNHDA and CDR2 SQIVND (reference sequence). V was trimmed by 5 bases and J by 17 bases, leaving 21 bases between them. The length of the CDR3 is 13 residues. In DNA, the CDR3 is TGTGCCAGTAGTGATGGGACACACCCGAAGGAATTTTTT. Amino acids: CASSDGTHPKEFF.

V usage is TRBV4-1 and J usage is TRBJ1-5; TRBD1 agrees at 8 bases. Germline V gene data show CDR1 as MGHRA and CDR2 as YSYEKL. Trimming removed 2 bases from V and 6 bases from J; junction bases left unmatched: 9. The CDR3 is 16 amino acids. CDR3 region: CASSQRGDRGGQPQHF. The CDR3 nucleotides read TGCGCCAGCAGCCAACGTGGCGACAGGGGAGGTCAGCCCCAGCATTTT.

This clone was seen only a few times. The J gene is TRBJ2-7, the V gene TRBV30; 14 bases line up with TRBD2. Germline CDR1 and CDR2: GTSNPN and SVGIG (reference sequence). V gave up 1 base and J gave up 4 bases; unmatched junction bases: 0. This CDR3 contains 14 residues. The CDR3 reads CAWSGLAGGYEQYF. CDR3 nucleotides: TGTGCCTGGAGTGGACTAGCGGGAGGGTACGAGCAGTACTTC. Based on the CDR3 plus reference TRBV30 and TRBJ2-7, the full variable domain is SQTIHQWPATLVQPVGSPLSLECTVEGTSNPNLYWYRQAAGRGLQLLFYSVGIGQISSEVPQNLSASRPQDRQFILSSKKLLLSDSGFYLCAWSGLAGGYEQYFGPGTRLTVT.

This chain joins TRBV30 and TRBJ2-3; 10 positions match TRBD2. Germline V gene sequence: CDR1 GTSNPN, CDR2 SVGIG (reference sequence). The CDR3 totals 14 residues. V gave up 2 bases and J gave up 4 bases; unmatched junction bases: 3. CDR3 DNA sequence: TGTGCCTGGAGTTTAGCGGGGGGCCCAGATACGCAGTATTTT. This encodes CAWSLAGGPDTQYF.

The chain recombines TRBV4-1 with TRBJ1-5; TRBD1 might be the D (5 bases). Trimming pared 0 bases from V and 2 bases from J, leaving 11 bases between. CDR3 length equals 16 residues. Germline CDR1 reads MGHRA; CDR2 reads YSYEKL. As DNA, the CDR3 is TGCGCCAGCAGCCAAGACGGGGGTTTGGGCAATCAGCCCCAGCATTTT. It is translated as CASSQDGGLGNQPQHF.

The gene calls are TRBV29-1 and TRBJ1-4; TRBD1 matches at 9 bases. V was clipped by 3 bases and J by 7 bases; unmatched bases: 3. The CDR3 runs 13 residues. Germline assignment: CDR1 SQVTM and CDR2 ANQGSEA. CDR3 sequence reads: CSVEGQGSEKLFF. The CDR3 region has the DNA TGCAGCGTTGAGGGACAGGGTAGTGAAAAACTGTTTTTT.

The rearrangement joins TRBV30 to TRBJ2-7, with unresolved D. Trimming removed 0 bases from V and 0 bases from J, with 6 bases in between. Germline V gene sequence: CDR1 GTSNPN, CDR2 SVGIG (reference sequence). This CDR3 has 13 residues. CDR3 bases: TGTGCCTGGAGTGTATTAGCCTCCTACGAGCAGTACTTC. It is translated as CAWSVLASYEQYF. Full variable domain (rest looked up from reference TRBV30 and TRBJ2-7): SQTIHQWPATLVQPVGSPLSLECTVEGTSNPNLYWYRQAAGRGLQLLFYSVGIGQISSEVPQNLSASRPQDRQFILSSKKLLLSDSGFYLCAWSVLASYEQYFGPGTRLTVT.

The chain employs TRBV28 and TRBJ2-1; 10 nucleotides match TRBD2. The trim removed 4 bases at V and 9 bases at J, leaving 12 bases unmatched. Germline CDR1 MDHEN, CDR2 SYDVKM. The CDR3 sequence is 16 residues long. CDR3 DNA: TGTGCCAGCAGTTCGAGTCTAGCGGGAGAATCCGTTGAGCAGTTCTTC. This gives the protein CASSSSLAGESVEQFF.